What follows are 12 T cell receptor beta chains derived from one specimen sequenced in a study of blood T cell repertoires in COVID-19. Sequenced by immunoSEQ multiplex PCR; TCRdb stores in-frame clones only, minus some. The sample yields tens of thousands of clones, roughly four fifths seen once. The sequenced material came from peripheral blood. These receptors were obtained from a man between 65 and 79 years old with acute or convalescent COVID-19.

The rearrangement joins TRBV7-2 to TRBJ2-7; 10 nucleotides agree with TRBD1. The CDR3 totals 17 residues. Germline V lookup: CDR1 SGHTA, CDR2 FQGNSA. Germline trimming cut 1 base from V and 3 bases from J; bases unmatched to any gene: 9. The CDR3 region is CASSLVSSGTGDYEQYF. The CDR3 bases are TGTGCCAGCAGCTTAGTGTCCTCCGGGACAGGGGACTACGAGCAGTACTTC.

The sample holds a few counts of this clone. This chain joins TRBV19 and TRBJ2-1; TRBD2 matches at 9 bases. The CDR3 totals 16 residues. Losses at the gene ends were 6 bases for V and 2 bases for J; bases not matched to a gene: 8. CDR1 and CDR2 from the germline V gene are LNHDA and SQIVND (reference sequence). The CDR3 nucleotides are TGTGCCAGTAGCAACGCAATAGCGGGAGCCTACAATGAGCAGTTCTTC. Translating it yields CASSNAIAGAYNEQFF.

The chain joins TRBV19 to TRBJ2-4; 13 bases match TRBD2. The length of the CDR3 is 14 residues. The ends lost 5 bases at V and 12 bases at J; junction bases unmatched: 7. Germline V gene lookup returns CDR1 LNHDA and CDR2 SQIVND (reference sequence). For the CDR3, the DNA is TGTGCCAGTAGTCCAGGACTAGCGGGAGCAGCTCAGTACTTC. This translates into CASSPGLAGAAQYF.

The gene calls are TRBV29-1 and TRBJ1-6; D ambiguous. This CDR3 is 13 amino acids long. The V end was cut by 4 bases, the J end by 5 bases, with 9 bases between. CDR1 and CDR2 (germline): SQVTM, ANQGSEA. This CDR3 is CSVAPGHNSPLHF. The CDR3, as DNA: TGCAGCGTTGCTCCAGGTCATAATTCACCCCTCCACTTT.

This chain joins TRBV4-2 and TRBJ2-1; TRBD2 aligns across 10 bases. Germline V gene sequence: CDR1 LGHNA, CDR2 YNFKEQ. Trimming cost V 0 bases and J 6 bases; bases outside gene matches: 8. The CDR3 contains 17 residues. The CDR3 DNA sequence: TGTGCCAGCAGCCAAGAACCTCCGGGACTAGCGTCCAATGAGCAGTTCTTC. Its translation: CASSQEPPGLASNEQFF.

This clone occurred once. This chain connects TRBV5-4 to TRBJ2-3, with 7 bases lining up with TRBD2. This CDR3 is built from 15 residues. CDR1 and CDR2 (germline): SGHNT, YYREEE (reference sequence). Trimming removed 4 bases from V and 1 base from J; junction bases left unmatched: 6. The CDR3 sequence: CASSPRSGGTDTQYF. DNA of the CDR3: TGTGCCAGCAGCCCAAGGAGCGGGGGCACAGATACGCAGTATTTT.

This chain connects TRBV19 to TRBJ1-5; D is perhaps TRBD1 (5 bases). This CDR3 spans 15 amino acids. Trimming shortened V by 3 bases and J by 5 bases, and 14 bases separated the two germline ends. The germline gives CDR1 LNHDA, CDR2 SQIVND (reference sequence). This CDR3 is CASSMEGRRHQPQHF. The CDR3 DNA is TGTGCCAGTAGTATGGAGGGGAGGAGGCATCAGCCCCAGCATTTT.

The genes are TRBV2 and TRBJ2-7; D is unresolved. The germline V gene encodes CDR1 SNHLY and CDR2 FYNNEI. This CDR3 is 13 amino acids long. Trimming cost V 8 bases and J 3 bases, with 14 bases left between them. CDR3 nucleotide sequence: TGTGCCAGCCTATCAGGTCTGGGCTACGAGCAGTACTTC. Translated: CASLSGLGYEQYF.

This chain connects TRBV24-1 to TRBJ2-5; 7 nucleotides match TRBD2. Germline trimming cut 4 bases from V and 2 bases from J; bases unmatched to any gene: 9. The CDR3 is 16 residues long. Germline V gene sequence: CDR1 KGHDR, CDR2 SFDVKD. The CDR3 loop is CATSEHGTTGQETQYF. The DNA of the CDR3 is TGTGCCACCAGTGAGCATGGGACTACCGGACAAGAGACCCAGTACTTC.

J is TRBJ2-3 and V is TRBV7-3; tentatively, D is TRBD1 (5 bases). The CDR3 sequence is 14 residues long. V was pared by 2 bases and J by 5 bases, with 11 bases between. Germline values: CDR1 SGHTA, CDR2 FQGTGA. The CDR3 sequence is CASSLGGAGDTQYF. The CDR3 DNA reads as TGTGCCAGCAGCTTAGGTGGGGCCGGAGATACGCAGTATTTT.

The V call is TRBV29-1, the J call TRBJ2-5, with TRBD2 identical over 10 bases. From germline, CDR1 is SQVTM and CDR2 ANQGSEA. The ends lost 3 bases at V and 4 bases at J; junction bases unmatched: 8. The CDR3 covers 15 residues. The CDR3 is CSVEEWTSGRETQYF. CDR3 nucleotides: TGCAGCGTTGAGGAGTGGACTAGCGGCCGAGAGACCCAGTACTTC.

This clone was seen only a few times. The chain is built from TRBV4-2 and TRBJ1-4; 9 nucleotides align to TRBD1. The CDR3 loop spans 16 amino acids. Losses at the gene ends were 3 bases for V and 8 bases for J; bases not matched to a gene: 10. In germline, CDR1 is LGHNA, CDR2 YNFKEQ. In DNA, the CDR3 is TGTGCCAGCAGCCAGCCTACAGGGGGCCTAGACGAAAAACTGTTTTTT. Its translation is CASSQPTGGLDEKLFF.